This TCR beta chain stems from a study of response to subunit inactivated influenza vaccine. Overall study results and limits: Each seasonal influenza vaccination recruits few new T cells, the authors suggested.

One entry per CDR3 protein, called by TCRdb with MiXCR from the RT-PCR reads. The data contain more than 400,000 distinct CDR3 sequences, approximately 7.8% of them singletons. This clonotype was recorded many times. The antigen is unknown. The TCR originated in a man between 50 and 69 years old who received an inactivated influenza vaccine. Sequences were derived from PBMCs from blood, sampled less than 30 months after vaccination.

CDR3 nucleotide sequence: TGCGCCAGCAGCCAACGGACTAGCGGCTACAATGAGCAGTTCTTC. Its translation: CASSQRTSGYNEQFF. This rearrangement joins TRBV4-3 to TRBJ2-1, with 10 bases aligning to TRBD2. This CDR3 contains 15 residues. CDR1 LGHNA and CDR2 YSLEER come from the germline V gene. J lost 3 bases, V lost 2 bases, and 1 base had no gene match.